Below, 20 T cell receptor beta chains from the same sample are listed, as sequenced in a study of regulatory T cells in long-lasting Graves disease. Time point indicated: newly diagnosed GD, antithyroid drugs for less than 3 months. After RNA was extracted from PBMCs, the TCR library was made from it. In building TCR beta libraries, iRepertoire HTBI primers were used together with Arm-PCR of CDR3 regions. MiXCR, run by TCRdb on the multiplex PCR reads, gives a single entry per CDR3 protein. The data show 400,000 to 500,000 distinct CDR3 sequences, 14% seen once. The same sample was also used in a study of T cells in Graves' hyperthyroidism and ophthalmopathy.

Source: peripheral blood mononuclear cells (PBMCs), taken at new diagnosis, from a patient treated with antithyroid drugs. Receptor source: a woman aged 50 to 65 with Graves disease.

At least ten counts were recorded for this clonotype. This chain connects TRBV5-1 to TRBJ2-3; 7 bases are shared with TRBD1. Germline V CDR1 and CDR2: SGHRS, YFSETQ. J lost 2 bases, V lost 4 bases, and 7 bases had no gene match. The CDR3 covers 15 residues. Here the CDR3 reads CASSPGTDNTDTQYF. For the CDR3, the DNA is TGCGCCAGCAGCCCGGGGACAGACAACACAGATACGCAGTATTTT.

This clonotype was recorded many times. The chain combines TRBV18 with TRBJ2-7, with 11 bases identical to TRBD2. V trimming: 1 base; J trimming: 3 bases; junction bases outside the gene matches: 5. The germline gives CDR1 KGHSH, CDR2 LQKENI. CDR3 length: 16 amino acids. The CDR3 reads CASSPQKGTSGYEQYF. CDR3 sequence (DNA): TGTGCCAGCTCACCACAAAAGGGGACTAGCGGCTACGAGCAGTACTTC.

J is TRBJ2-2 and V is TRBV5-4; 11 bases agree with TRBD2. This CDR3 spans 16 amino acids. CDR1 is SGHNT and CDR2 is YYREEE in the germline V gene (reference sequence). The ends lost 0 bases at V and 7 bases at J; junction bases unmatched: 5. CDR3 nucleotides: TGTGCCAGCAGCTTGGTTAGCGGGAGGGCTATCGGGGAGCTGTTTTTT. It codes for CASSLVSGRAIGELFF.

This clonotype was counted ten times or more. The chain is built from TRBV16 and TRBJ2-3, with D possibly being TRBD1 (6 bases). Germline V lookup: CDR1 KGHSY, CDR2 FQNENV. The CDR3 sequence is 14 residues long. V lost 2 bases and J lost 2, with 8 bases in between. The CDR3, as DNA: TGTGCCAGCAGCCAAGGACAGTCCACAGATACGCAGTATTTT. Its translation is CASSQGQSTDTQYF.

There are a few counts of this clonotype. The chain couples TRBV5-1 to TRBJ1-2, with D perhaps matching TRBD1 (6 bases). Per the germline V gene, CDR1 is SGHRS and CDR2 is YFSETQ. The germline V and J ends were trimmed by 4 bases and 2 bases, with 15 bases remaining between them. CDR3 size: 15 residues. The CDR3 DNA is TGCGCCAGCAGCCTCACAGGGTCAGGGAACTATGGCTACACCTTC. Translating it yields CASSLTGSGNYGYTF.

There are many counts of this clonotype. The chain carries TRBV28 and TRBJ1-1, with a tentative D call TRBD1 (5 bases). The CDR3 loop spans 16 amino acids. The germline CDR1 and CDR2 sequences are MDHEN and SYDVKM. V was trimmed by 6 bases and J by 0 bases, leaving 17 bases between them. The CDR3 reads CASRSSPGFVNTEAFF. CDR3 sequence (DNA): TGTGCCAGCAGATCTTCACCAGGGTTTGTGAACACTGAAGCTTTCTTT.

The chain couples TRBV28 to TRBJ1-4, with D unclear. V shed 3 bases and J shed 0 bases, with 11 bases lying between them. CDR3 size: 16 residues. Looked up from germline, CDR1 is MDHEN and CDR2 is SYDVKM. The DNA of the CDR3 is TGTGCCAGCAGTTTGTCGGGGTCCGCAACTAATGAAAAACTGTTTTTT. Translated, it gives CASSLSGSATNEKLFF.

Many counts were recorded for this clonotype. The CDR3 DNA follows: TGTGCCAGCAAGCGGGACGGAACCTACGAGCAGTACTTC. Translation: CASKRDGTYEQYF. The chain links TRBV28 to TRBJ2-7; 7 nucleotides align to TRBD2. CDR1 and CDR2 from the germline V gene are MDHEN and SYDVKM. Trimming removed 7 bases from V and 2 bases from J; junction bases left unmatched: 5. The CDR3 consists of 13 residues.

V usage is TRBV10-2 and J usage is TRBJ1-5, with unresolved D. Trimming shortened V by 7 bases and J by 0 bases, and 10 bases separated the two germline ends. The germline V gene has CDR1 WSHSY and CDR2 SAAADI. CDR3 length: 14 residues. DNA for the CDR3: TGCGCCAGCACCGGGAATTATAGCAATCAGCCCCAGCATTTT. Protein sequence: CASTGNYSNQPQHF.

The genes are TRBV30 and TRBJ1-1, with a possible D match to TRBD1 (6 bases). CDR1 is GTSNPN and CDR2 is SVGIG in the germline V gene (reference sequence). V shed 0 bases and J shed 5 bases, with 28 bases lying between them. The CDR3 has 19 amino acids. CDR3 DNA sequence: TGTGCCTGGAGTGTAATTGTCCCCACCAGGGGCTTGGCCCAGACTGAAGCTTTCTTT. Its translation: CAWSVIVPTRGLAQTEAFF.

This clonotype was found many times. CDR3 protein: CASRSTSGGVIDTQYF. For the CDR3, the DNA is TGTGCCAGCAGATCAACCTCAGGGGGAGTAATAGATACGCAGTATTTT. The chain is built from TRBV28 and TRBJ2-3; TRBD1 aligns across 7 bases. The CDR3 totals 16 residues. The trim removed 6 bases at V and 5 bases at J, leaving 14 bases unmatched. CDR1 is MDHEN, CDR2 SYDVKM, per germline.

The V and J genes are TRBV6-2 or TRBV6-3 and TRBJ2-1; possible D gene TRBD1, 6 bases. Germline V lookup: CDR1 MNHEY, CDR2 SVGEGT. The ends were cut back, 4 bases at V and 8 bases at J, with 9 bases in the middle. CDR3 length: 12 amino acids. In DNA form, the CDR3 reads TGTGCCAGCAGTTCCAGGGGCCATGAGCAGTTCTTC. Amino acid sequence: CASSSRGHEQFF.

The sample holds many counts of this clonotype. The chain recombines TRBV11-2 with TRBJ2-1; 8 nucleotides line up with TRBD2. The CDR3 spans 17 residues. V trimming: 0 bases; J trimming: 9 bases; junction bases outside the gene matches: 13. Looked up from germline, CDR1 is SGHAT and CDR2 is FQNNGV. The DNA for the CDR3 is TGTGCCAGCAGCTTAGACCCCCCGCGGGGACTAGGGGGTGAGCAGTTCTTC. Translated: CASSLDPPRGLGGEQFF.

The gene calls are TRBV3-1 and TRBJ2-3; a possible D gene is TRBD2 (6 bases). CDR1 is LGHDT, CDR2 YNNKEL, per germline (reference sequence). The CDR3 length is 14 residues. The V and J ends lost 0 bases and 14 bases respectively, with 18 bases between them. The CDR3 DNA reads TGTGCCAGCAGCCAAGATGCCCCCGGGACTCCCATGTATTTT. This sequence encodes CASSQDAPGTPMYF.

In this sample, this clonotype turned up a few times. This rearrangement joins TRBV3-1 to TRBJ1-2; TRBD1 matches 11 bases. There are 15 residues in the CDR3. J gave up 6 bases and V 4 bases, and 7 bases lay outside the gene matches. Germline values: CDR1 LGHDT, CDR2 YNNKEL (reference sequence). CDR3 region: CASSRTGQGGNGYTF. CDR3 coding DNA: TGTGCCAGCAGCCGGACGGGACAGGGGGGGAATGGCTACACCTTC. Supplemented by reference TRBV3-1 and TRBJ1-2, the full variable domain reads DTAVSQTPKYLVTQMGNDKSIKCEQNLGHDTMYWYKQDSKKFLKIMFSYNNKELIINETVPNRFSPKSPDKAHLNLHINSLELGDSAVYFCASSRTGQGGNGYTFGSGTRLTVV.

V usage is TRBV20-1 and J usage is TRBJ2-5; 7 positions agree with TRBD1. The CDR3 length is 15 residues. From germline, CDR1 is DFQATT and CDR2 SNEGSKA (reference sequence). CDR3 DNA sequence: TGCACTGTCCCCGTAATGACAGGGAACCAAGAGACCCAGTACTTC. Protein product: CTVPVMTGNQETQYF.

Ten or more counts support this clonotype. CDR3 protein: CASSQRHGPVGGYTF. The CDR3 nucleotides read TGTGCCAGCAGCCAGAGGCACGGACCCGTAGGAGGCTACACCTTC. The chain uses TRBV3-1 and TRBJ1-2; D is unclear. This CDR3 contains 15 residues. Trimming took off 3 bases at V and 8 bases at J, with 19 bases between the two ends. Germline loops: CDR1 LGHDT, CDR2 YNNKEL (reference sequence).

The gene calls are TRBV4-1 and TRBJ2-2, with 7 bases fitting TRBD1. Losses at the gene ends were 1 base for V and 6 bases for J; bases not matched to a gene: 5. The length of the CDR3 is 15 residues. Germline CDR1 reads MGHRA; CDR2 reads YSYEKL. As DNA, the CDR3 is TGCGCCAGCAGCCAAGGACAGGGACCCCCCGGGGAGCTGTTTTTT. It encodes CASSQGQGPPGELFF.

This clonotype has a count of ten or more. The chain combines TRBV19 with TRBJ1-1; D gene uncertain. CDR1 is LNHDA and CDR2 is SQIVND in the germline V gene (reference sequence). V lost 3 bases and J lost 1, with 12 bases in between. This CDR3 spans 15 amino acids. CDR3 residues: CASSMAGTWNTEAFF. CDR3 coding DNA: TGTGCCAGTAGTATGGCCGGTACCTGGAACACTGAAGCTTTCTTT.

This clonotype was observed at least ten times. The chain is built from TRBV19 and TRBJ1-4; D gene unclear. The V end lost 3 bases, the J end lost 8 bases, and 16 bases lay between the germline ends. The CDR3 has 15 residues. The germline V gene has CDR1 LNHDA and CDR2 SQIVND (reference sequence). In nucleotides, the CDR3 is TGTGCCAGTAGTATTGACCGAGGCCTCGGCGAAAAACTGTTTTTT. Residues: CASSIDRGLGEKLFF.